This T cell receptor beta chain stems from a study of graft-versus-host responses after intestinal transplantation. Across the study: All recipients got anti-thymocyte globulin induction, then tacrolimus and steroids for roughly 3 years.

Germline V CDR1 and CDR2: SGDLS, YYNGEE. CDR3 size: 12 residues. V lost 4 bases to trimming and J lost 6 bases, with 10 bases between them. Sequencing used immunoSEQ multiplex PCR; TCRdb keeps in-frame clones, though not all of them. The repertoire holds about 97,000 clones, with about nine tenths as singletons. The sample here was PBMCs, taken approximately 470 days after intestinal transplant. V usage is TRBV9 and J usage is TRBJ1-1; no definite D call. This TCR was sampled from a human patient who received an intestinal transplant, so some T cells may come from the graft donor. DNA of the CDR3: TGTGCCAGCAGCCCTGCTATCGCTGAAGCTTTCTTT. Its protein product is CASSPAIAEAFF.